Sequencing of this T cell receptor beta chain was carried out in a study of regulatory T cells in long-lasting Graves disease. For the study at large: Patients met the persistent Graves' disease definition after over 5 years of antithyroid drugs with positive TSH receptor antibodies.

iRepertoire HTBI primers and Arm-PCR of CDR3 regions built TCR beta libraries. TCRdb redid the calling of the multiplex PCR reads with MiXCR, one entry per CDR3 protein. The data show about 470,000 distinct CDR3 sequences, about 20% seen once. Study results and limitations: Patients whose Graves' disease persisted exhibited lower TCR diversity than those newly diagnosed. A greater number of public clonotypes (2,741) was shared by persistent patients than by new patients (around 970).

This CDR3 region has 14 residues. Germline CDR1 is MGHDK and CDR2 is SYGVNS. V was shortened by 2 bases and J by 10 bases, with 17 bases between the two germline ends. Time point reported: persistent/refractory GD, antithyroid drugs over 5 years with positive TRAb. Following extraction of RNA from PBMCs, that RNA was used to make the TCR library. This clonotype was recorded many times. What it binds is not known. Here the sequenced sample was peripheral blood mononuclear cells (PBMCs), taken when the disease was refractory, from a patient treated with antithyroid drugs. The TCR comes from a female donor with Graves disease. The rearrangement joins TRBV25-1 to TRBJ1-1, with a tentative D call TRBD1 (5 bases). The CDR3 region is CASSEALGGRGAFF. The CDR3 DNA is TGTGCCAGCAGTGAAGCCCTCGGGGGGAGAGGAGCTTTCTTT.